These 26 T cell receptor beta chains were sequenced from one sample in a study of regulatory T cells in long-lasting Graves disease. Time point meaning: newly diagnosed GD, antithyroid drugs for less than 3 months. PBMC-derived RNA was used for the TCR library. Sequencing libraries for TCR beta were prepared with iRepertoire HTBI primers and Arm-PCR of CDR3 regions. TCRdb re-called the multiplex PCR reads through MiXCR, storing one row per CDR3 protein. The profile shows about 530,000 distinct CDR3 sequences, around 16% of them singletons. The data also belong to a second study, concerning T cells in Graves' hyperthyroidism and ophthalmopathy.

This material consisted of peripheral blood mononuclear cells (PBMCs), taken at new diagnosis, from a patient treated with antithyroid drugs. The receptors come from a middle-aged woman with Graves disease.

In this sample, this clonotype turned up many times. The J gene is TRBJ2-3, the V gene TRBV28; no clear D. Trimming stripped 5 bases from V and 1 base from J, with 10 bases between. The length of the CDR3 is 14 residues. Per the germline V gene, CDR1 is MDHEN and CDR2 is SYDVKM. As DNA, the CDR3 is TGTGCCAGCAGTGGGGATTTACGCACAGATACGCAGTATTTT. This codes for CASSGDLRTDTQYF.

This clonotype has more than one count but fewer than ten. The chain uses TRBV20-1 and TRBJ1-5; TRBD1 is a possible D gene (5 bases). With 4 bases removed from V and 4 bases from J, the gap between germline ends came to 8 bases. Germline CDR1 DFQATT, CDR2 SNEGSKA (reference sequence). This CDR3 is 12 amino acids long. The DNA of the CDR3 is TGCAGTGCTACTGGGGGGAATCAGCCCCAGCATTTT. It yields the protein CSATGGNQPQHF.

This clonotype was counted ten times or more. The chain links TRBV12-3 or TRBV12-4 to TRBJ2-7; the D gene is possibly TRBD1 (5 bases). The CDR3 totals 14 residues. V was trimmed by 2 bases and J by 3 bases, leaving 11 bases between them. CDR3 sequence reads: CASSLRTRVYEQYF. CDR3 in DNA: TGTGCCAGCAGTTTACGGACAAGGGTCTACGAGCAGTACTTC.

In this sample, this clonotype turned up many times. The J gene is TRBJ2-3, the V gene TRBV28, with D unclear. V was clipped by 1 base and J by 0 bases, with 8 bases between them. Looked up from germline, CDR1 is MDHEN and CDR2 is SYDVKM. The CDR3 consists of 15 residues. Here the CDR3 reads CASSLSRFSTDTQYF. CDR3 coding DNA: TGTGCCAGCAGTTTATCTAGGTTTAGCACAGATACGCAGTATTTT. The whole variable domain, filled in from reference TRBV28 and TRBJ2-3, reads DVKVTQSSRYLVKRTGEKVFLECVQDMDHENMFWYRQDPGLGLRLIYFSYDVKMKEKGDIPEGYSVSREKKERFSLILESASTNQTSMYLCASSLSRFSTDTQYFGPGTRLTVL.

The rearrangement joins TRBV10-2 to TRBJ2-7; possible D gene TRBD1, 5 bases. CDR3 size: 14 residues. Trimming stripped 3 bases from V and 4 bases from J, with 13 bases between. Looked up from germline, CDR1 is WSHSY and CDR2 is SAAADI. CDR3 coding DNA: TGCGCCAGCAGTGATGACAGACCTTCGTACGAGCAGTACTTC. It yields the protein CASSDDRPSYEQYF.

This clonotype has at least ten counts. The V call is TRBV7-9, the J call TRBJ2-1; 10 bases are a match to TRBD1. The CDR3 is made up of 17 amino acids. CDR1 is SEHNR and CDR2 is FQNEAQ in the germline V gene (reference sequence). V lost 5 bases and J lost 4; bases outside the gene matches: 11. CDR3 in amino acids: CASSRTPGTGDYNEQFF. The CDR3 region has the DNA TGTGCCAGCAGCCGAACCCCAGGGACAGGGGATTACAATGAGCAGTTCTTC.

This clonotype was seen repeatedly, ten times or more. CDR3 region: CASSFGGGDTDTQYF. CDR3 DNA sequence: TGTGCCAGCAGCTTTGGGGGGGGGGACACAGATACGCAGTATTTT. The chain is built from TRBV11-3 and TRBJ2-3; TRBD2 aligns across 7 bases. This CDR3 spans 15 amino acids. J was trimmed by 2 bases and V by 3 bases; bases with no gene match: 5. The germline V gene has CDR1 SGHNT and CDR2 YENEEA.

This clonotype has ten or more counts. The chain has TRBV28 and TRBJ1-2, with 9 bases fitting TRBD1. This CDR3 is 14 amino acids long. Germline assignment: CDR1 MDHEN and CDR2 SYDVKM. The ends lost 4 bases at V and 2 bases at J; junction bases unmatched: 2. The CDR3 is CASSYGQGNYGYTF. As DNA, the CDR3 is TGTGCCAGCAGTTACGGACAGGGGAACTATGGCTACACCTTC.

With respect to this clonotype: This could be a read error, since a much larger clone is one nucleotide away. The CDR3 is CASSSRGLEQLQHF. The CDR3 DNA reads as TGTGCCAGCAGTTCCAGGGGGCTGGAGCAGCTCCAGCATTTT. The gene calls are TRBV6-2 or TRBV6-3 and TRBJ1-5; 8 bases agree with TRBD1. The length of the CDR3 is 14 residues. CDR1 MNHEY and CDR2 SVGEGT come from the germline V gene.

A remark on this clonotype: This may stem from a read error, because a much larger clone lies one nucleotide away. The V call is TRBV3-1, the J call TRBJ1-3; D uncertain. Germline CDR1 and CDR2: LGHDT and YNNKEL (reference sequence). Trimming left V 4 bases short and J 2 bases short, with 12 bases between. The CDR3 is made up of 15 amino acids. CDR3 protein: CASSRYTLTGNTIYF. The DNA for the CDR3 is TGTGCCAGCAGCCGCTACACCCTGACTGGAAACACCATATATTTT.

The V and J genes are TRBV6-1 and TRBJ1-5; the D gene is possibly TRBD1 (5 bases). Trimming shortened V by 5 bases and J by 4 bases, and 24 bases separated the two germline ends. This CDR3 comprises 18 residues. Germline values: CDR1 MNHNS, CDR2 SASEGT. The CDR3 loop reads CASSTTRAFLRGNQPQHF. The CDR3 DNA follows: TGTGCCAGCAGTACAACCAGGGCCTTCTTGAGGGGTAATCAGCCCCAGCATTTT.

This clonotype was counted at least ten times. V and J are TRBV10-1 and TRBJ1-1; D gene ambiguous. The CDR3 contains 14 residues. Germline V gene sequence: CDR1 WNHNN, CDR2 SYGVQD (reference sequence). The V and J ends lost 4 bases and 4 bases respectively, with 13 bases between them. DNA for the CDR3: TGCGCCAGCAGTGTACAGCGTCATGGCACTGAAGCTTTCTTT. As protein: CASSVQRHGTEAFF.

This clonotype came up many times. This chain connects TRBV15 to TRBJ1-3, with D hard to call. There are 15 residues in the CDR3. Looked up from germline, CDR1 is LNHNV and CDR2 is YYDKDF (reference sequence). V lost 3 bases and J lost 2, with 11 bases in between. The CDR3 sequence is CATSSETHPGNTIYF. The DNA for the CDR3 is TGTGCCACCAGCAGCGAGACACATCCTGGAAACACCATATATTTT.

With respect to this clonotype: The junction departs from the called germline gene at one end, perhaps through a read error. CDR3 sequence reads: CASSVATSGGVTTGKLFF. The CDR3 nucleotides are TGTGCCAGCAGCGTAGCGACTAGCGGGGGTGTGACCACCGGGAAGCTGTTTTTT. The chain is built from TRBV7-8 and TRBJ2-2; 12 bases match TRBD2. Per the germline V gene, CDR1 is SGHVS and CDR2 is FQNEAQ. The length of the CDR3 is 18 residues.

Ten or more counts support this clonotype. The V and J genes are TRBV6-1 and TRBJ1-1; D is uncertain. The CDR3 spans 18 residues. V lost 5 bases to trimming and J lost 2 bases, with 24 bases between them. Germline V gene lookup returns CDR1 MNHNS and CDR2 SASEGT. The CDR3 reads CASSQDPIPLWENTEAFF. The DNA of the CDR3 is TGTGCCAGCAGTCAGGACCCTATTCCCCTGTGGGAAAACACTGAAGCTTTCTTT.

The V call is TRBV19, the J call TRBJ1-2; TRBD1 is a possible D gene (5 bases). This CDR3 spans 15 amino acids. Trimming cost V 3 bases and J 0 bases, with 11 bases left between them. The germline gives CDR1 LNHDA, CDR2 SQIVND (reference sequence). This CDR3 reads CASSIGGAANYGYTF. In DNA, the CDR3 is TGTGCCAGTAGTATCGGAGGGGCAGCTAACTATGGCTACACCTTC. The entire variable domain, with the rest obtained from reference TRBV19 and TRBJ1-2, is as follows: DGGITQSPKYLFRKEGQNVTLSCEQNLNHDAMYWYRQDPGQGLRLIYYSQIVNDFQKGDIAEGYSVSREKKESFPLTVTSAQKNPTAFYLCASSIGGAANYGYTFGSGTRLTVV.

This rearrangement joins TRBV2 to TRBJ2-2; 8 bases are a match to TRBD2. The CDR3 has 13 residues. Germline-derived CDR1 and CDR2 are SNHLY and FYNNEI. V gave up 4 bases and J gave up 9 bases; unmatched junction bases: 4. The CDR3 nucleotides are TGTGCCAGCAGTGGAGGACTAGCCCGGGAGCTGTTTTTT. It yields the protein CASSGGLARELFF.

The V call is TRBV15, the J call TRBJ1-6; the match to TRBD1 covers 8 bases. The CDR3 length is 15 residues. Looked up from germline, CDR1 is LNHNV and CDR2 is YYDKDF (reference sequence). V trimming: 0 bases; J trimming: 7 bases; junction bases outside the gene matches: 2. CDR3 loop: CATSREGQANSPLHF. Here the CDR3 DNA reads TGTGCCACCAGCAGAGAGGGACAGGCGAATTCACCCCTCCACTTT.

As for this clonotype: One end of the junction is discordant with germline, which a read error may explain. V is TRBV5-1 and J is TRBJ2-1, with 9 bases identical to TRBD2. The CDR3 spans 12 residues. Germline values: CDR1 SGHRS, CDR2 YFSETQ. As DNA, the CDR3 is TGCGCCAGCAGCTTGGAGGGGACTAGCAAGATCTTC. Translated, it gives CASSLEGTSKIF.

The chain has TRBV29-1 and TRBJ2-7; 11 nucleotides agree with TRBD1. Germline lookup yields CDR1 SQVTM and CDR2 ANQGSEA. The length of the CDR3 is 15 residues. After removal of 1 base from V and 5 bases from J, the junction contained 7 bases not matched to a gene. The CDR3, as DNA: TGCAGCGTTGAAGTTGAGGACAGGGGGCGGAACGAGCAGTACTTC. This encodes CSVEVEDRGRNEQYF.

This clonotype was observed a handful of times. The CDR3 region is CASSQGSGKNIQYF. As DNA, the CDR3 is TGTGCCAGCAGTCAGGGGTCGGGCAAAAACATTCAGTACTTC. This rearrangement joins TRBV2 to TRBJ2-4, with D possibly being TRBD1 (6 bases). CDR3 length: 14 amino acids. The V gene's germline CDR1 is SNHLY and CDR2 FYNNEI. V lost 5 bases to trimming and J lost 3 bases, with 11 bases between them.

This clonotype was seen only a few times. This chain connects TRBV19 to TRBJ1-1; D gene uncertain. The germline CDR1 and CDR2 sequences are LNHDA and SQIVND (reference sequence). The ends were cut back, 0 bases at V and 3 bases at J, with 14 bases in the middle. CDR3 size: 16 residues. CDR3: CASSIDTFPYDTEAFF. The CDR3, as DNA: TGTGCCAGTAGTATAGATACCTTTCCATACGACACTGAAGCTTTCTTT.

This sequence joins TRBV6-2 or TRBV6-3 and TRBJ2-2; D is possibly TRBD2 (6 bases). CDR3 length equals 14 residues. The germline CDR1 and CDR2 sequences are MNHEY and SVGEGT. Trimming stripped 1 base from V and 5 bases from J, with 8 bases between. The CDR3 loop is CASSYWGRTGELFF. The CDR3 region has the DNA TGTGCCAGCAGTTACTGGGGGAGGACCGGGGAGCTGTTTTTT.

This clonotype was seen at least ten times. J is TRBJ1-1 and V is TRBV28; D is uncertain. The CDR3 spans 14 residues. Trimming took 6 bases from V and 0 from J, leaving 11 bases between them. Germline loops: CDR1 MDHEN, CDR2 SYDVKM. The CDR3 protein is CASSPGSLNTEAFF. CDR3 nucleotide sequence: TGTGCCAGCAGCCCCGGGAGCCTGAACACTGAAGCTTTCTTT.

The V and J genes are TRBV7-2 and TRBJ2-5; D is undetermined. V was pared by 5 bases and J by 7 bases, with 11 bases between. CDR3 size: 12 residues. The germline gives CDR1 SGHTA, CDR2 FQGNSA. In nucleotides, the CDR3 is TGTGCCAGCAGCATTCCCTCGGGGACCCAGTACTTC. This gives the protein CASSIPSGTQYF.

This clonotype was detected only a few times. The chain uses TRBV20-1 and TRBJ1-1; D not resolved. CDR3 length: 13 amino acids. Germline V gene sequence: CDR1 DFQATT, CDR2 SNEGSKA (reference sequence). CDR3 sequence: CSTTMGQNTEAFF. In DNA form, the CDR3 reads TGCAGCACGACAATGGGCCAGAACACTGAAGCTTTCTTT.